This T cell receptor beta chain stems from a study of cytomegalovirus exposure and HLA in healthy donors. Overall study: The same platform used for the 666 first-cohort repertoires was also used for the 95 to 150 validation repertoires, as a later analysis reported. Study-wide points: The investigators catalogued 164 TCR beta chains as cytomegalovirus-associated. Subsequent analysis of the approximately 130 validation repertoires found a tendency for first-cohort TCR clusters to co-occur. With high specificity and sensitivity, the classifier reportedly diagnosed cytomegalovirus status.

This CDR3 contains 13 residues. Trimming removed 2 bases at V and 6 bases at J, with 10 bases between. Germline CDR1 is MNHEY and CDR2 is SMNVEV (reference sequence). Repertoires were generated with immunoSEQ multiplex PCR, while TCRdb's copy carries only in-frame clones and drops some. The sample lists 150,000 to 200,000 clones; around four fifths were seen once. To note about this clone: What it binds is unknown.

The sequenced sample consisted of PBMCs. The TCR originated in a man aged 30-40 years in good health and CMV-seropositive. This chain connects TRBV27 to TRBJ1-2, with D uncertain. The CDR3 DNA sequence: TGTGCCAGCAGTTTAATCCCCGGGGATGGCTACACCTTC. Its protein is CASSLIPGDGYTF.